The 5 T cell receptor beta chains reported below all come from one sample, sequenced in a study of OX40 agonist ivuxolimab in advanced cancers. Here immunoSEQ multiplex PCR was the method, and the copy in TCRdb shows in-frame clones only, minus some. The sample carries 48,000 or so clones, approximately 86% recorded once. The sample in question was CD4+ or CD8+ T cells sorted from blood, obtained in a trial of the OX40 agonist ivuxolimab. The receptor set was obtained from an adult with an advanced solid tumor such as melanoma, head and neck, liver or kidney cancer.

CDR3 DNA sequence: TGTGCCAGCAGCTTAGAAACCCCCTACGAGCAGTACTTC. Amino acids: CASSLETPYEQYF. The V gene is TRBV7-2, the J gene TRBJ2-7; D call uncertain. Trimming shortened V by 1 base and J by 2 bases, and 6 bases separated the two germline ends. Germline V lookup: CDR1 SGHTA, CDR2 FQGNSA. The CDR3 covers 13 residues.

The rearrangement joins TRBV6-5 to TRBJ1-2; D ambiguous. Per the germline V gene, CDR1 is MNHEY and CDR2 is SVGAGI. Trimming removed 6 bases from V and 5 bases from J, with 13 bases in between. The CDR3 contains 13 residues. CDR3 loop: CASRETASYGYTF. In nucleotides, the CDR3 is TGTGCCAGCAGGGAAACAGCCTCTTATGGCTACACCTTC.

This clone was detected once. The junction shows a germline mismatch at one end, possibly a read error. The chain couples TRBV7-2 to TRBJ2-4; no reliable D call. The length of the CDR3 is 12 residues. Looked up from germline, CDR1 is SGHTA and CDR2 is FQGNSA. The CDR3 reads CASSLAKNIQYF. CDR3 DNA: TGTGCCAGCAGCCTAGCCAAAAACATTCAGTACTTC.

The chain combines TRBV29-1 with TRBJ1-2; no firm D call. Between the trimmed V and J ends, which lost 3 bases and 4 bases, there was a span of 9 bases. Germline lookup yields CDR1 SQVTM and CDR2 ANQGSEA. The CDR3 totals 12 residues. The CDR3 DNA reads TGCAGCGTTGAGGGAAACCCCTATGGCTACACCTTC. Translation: CSVEGNPYGYTF.

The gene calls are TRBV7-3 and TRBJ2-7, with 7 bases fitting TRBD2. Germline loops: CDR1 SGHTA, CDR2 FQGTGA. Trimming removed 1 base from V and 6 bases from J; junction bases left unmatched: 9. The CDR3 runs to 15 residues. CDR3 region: CASSLNGGGFGEQYF. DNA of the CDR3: TGTGCCAGCAGCTTAAATGGCGGGGGTTTCGGCGAGCAGTACTTC.